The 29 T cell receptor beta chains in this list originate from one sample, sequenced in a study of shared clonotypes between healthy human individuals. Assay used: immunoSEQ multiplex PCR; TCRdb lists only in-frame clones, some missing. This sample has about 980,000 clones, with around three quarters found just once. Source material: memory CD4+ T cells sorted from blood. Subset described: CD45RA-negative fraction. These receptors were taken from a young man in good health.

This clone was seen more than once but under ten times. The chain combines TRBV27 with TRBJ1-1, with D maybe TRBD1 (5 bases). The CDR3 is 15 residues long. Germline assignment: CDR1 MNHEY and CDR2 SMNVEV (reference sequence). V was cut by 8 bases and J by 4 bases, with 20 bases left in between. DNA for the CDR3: TGTGCCAGCGCACCCTTGGGGGTAGGAGGCACTGAAGCTTTCTTT. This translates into CASAPLGVGGTEAFF.

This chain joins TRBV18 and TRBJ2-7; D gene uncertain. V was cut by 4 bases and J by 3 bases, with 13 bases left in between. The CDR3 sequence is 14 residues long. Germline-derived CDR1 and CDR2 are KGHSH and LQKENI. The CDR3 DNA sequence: TGTGCCAGCTCACGCCTCTCTACCCGCTACGAGCAGTACTTC. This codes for CASSRLSTRYEQYF.

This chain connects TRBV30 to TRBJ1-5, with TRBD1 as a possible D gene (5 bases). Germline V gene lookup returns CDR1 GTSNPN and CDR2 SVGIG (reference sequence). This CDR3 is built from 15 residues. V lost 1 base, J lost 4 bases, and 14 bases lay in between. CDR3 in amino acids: CAWSDGQGRNQPQHF. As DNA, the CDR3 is TGTGCCTGGAGTGATGGGCAGGGACGAAATCAGCCCCAGCATTTT.

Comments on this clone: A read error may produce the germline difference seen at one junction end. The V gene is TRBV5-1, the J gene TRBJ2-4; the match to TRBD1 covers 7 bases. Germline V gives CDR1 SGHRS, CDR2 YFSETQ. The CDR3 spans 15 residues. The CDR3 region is CASSSGSTGVNNQYF. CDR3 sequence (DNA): TGCGCCAGCAGCTCGGGCAGTACAGGGGTAAACAATCAGTACTTC. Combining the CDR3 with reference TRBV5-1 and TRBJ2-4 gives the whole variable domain KAGVTQTPRYLIKTRGQQVTLSCSPISGHRSVSWYQQTPGQGLQFLFEYFSETQRNKGNFPGRFSGRQFSNSRSEMNVSTLELGDSALYLCASSSGSTGVNNQYFGAGTRLSVL.

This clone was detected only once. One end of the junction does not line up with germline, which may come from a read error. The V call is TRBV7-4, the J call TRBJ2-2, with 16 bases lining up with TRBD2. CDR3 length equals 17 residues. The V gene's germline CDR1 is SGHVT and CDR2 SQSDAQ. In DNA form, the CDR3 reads TGTGCCAGCAACTTATCCGGGACTAGCGGGAGGGCCGGGGAGCTGTTTTTT. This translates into CASNLSGTSGRAGELFF.

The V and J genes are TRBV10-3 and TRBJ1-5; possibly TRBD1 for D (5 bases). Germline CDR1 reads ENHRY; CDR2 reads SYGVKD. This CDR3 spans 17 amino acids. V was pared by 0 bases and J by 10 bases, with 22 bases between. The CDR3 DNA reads TGTGCCATCAGTGAGTCTGAAACAGGAGTAACTCATTACCCCCAGCATTTT. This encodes CAISESETGVTHYPQHF.

CDR3 nucleotides: TGTGCCAGCAGTTCCAGGGAGGTCCGGGGAAACACCATATATTTT. Residues: CASSSREVRGNTIYF. The J gene is TRBJ1-3, the V gene TRBV2, with D tentatively TRBD1 (5 bases). This CDR3 is built from 15 residues. Trimming removed 5 bases from V and 4 bases from J, with 15 bases in between. CDR1 and CDR2 (germline): SNHLY, FYNNEI. Filled out from reference TRBV2 and TRBJ1-3, the complete variable domain reads EPEVTQTPSHQVTQMGQEVILRCVPISNHLYFYWYRQILGQKVEFLVSFYNNEISEKSEIFDDQFSVERPDGSNFTLKIRSTKLEDSAMYFCASSSREVRGNTIYFGEGSWLTVV.

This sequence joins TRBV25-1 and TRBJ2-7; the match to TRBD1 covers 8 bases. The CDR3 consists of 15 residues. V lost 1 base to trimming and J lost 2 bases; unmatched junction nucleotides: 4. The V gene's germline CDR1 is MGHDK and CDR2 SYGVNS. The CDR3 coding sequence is TGTGCCAGCAGTGAATTGTGGACAGGGACCTACGAGCAGTACTTC. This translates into CASSELWTGTYEQYF.

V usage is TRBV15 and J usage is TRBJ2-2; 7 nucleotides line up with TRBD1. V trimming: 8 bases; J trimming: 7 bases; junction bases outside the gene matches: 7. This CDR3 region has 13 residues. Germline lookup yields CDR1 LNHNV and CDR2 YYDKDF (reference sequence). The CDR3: CATGQDLGGELFF. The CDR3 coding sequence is TGTGCCACCGGACAGGATCTTGGCGGGGAGCTGTTTTTT. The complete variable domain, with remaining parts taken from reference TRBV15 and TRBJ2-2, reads DAMVIQNPRYQVTQFGKPVTLSCSQTLNHNVMYWYQQKSSQAPKLLFHYYDKDFNNEADTPDNFQSRRPNTSFCFLDIRSPGLGDTAMYLCATGQDLGGELFFGEGSRLTVL.

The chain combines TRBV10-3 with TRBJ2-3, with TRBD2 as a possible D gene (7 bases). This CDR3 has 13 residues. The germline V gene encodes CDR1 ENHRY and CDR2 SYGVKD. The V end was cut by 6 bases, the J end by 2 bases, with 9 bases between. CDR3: CAIRGGDTDTQYF. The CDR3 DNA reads TGTGCCATCAGAGGGGGGGACACAGATACGCAGTATTTT.

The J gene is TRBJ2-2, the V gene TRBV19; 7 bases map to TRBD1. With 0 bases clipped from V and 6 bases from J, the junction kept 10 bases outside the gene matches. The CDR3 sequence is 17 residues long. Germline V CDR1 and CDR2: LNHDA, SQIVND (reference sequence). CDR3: CASSIDRGTPAAGELFF. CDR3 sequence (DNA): TGTGCCAGTAGTATAGACAGGGGGACCCCCGCCGCCGGGGAGCTGTTTTTT. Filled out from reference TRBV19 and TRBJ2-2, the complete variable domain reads DGGITQSPKYLFRKEGQNVTLSCEQNLNHDAMYWYRQDPGQGLRLIYYSQIVNDFQKGDIAEGYSVSREKKESFPLTVTSAQKNPTAFYLCASSIDRGTPAAGELFFGEGSRLTVL.

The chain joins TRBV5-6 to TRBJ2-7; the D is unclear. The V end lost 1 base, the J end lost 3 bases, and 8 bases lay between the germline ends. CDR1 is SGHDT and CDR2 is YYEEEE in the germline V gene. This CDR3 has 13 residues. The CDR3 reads CASSLNTIYEQYF. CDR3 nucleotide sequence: TGTGCCAGCAGCTTGAACACTATCTACGAGCAGTACTTC.

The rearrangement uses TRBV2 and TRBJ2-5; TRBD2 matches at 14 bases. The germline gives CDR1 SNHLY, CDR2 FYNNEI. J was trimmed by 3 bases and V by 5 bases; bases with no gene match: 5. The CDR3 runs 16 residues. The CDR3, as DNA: TGTGCCAGCAGTAAAGGACTAGCGGGGGGCAAAGAGACCCAGTACTTC. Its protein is CASSKGLAGGKETQYF.

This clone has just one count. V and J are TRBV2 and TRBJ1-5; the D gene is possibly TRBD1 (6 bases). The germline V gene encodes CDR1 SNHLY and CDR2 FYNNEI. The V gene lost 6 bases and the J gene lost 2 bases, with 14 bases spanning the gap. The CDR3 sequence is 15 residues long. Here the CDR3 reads CASSGDGTRNQPQHF. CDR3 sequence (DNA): TGTGCCAGCAGCGGGGACGGGACACGCAATCAGCCCCAGCATTTT.

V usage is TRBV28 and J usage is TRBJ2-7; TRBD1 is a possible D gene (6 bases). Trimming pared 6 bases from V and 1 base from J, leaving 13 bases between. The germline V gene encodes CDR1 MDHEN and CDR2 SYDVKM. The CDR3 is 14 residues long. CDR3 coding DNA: TGTGCCAGCAGCCCAGGGGAAGGATCCTACGAGCAGTACTTC. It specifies CASSPGEGSYEQYF.

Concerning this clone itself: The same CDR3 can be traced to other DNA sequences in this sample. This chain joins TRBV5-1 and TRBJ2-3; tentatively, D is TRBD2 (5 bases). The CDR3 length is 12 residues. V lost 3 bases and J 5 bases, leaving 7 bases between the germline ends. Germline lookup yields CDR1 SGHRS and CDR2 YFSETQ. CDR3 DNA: TGCGCCAGCAGCTCCGGGAAAGATACGCAGTATTTT. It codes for CASSSGKDTQYF.

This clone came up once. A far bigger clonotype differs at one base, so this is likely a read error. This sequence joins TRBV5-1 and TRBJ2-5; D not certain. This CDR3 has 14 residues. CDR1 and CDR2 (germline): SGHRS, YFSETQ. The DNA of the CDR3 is TGCGCCAGCGGCTTCGTGGCACCTCAAGAGACCCAGTACTTC. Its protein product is CASGFVAPQETQYF.

CDR3: CASRVTGVPGELFF. The CDR3 region has the DNA TGTGCCAGCAGAGTGACAGGGGTTCCCGGGGAGCTGTTTTTT. The chain combines TRBV2 with TRBJ2-2; 8 bases are shared with TRBD1. The germline V gene encodes CDR1 SNHLY and CDR2 FYNNEI. V trimming: 6 bases; J trimming: 6 bases; junction bases outside the gene matches: 6. The CDR3 is made up of 14 amino acids.

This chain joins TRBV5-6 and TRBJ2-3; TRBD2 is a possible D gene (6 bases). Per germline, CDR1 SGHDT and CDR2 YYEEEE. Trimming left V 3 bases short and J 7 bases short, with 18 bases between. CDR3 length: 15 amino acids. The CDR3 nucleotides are TGTGCCAGCAGCTACACGGGACTGCCCCAAAATACGCAGTATTTT. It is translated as CASSYTGLPQNTQYF. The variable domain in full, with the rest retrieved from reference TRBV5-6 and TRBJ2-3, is DAGVTQSPTHLIKTRGQQVTLRCSPKSGHDTVSWYQQALGQGPQFIFQYYEEEERQRGNFPDRFSGHQFPNYSSELNVNALLLGDSALYLCASSYTGLPQNTQYFGPGTRLTVL.

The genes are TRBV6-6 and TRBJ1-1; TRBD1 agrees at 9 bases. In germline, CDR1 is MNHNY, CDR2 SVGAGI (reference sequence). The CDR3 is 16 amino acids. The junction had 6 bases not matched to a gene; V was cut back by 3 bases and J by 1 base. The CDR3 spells CASSYRTGATNTEAFF. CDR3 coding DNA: TGTGCCAGCAGTTATCGGACAGGGGCTACGAACACTGAAGCTTTCTTT.

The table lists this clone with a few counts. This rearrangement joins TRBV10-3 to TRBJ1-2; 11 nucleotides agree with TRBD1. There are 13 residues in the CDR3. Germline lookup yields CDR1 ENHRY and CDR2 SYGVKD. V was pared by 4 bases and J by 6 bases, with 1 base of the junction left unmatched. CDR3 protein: CAISGTGGHGYTF. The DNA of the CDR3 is TGTGCCATCAGTGGGACAGGGGGCCATGGCTACACCTTC.

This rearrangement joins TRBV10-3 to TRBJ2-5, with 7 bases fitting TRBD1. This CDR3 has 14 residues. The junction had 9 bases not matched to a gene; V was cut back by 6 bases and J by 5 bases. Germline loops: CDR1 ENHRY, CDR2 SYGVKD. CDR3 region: CAISPGQAEETQYF. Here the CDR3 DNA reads TGTGCCATCAGCCCTGGACAGGCGGAGGAGACCCAGTACTTC.

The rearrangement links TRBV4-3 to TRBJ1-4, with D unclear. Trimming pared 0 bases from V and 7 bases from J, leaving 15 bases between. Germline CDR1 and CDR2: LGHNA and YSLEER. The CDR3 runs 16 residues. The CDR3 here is CASSQDLLGLGEKLFF. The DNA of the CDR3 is TGCGCCAGCAGCCAAGATCTATTGGGGTTGGGTGAAAAACTGTTTTTT.

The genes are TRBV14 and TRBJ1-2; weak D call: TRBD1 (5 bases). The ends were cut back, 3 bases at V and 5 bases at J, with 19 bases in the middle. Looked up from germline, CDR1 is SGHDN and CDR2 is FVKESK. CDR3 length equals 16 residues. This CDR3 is CASSQYRQGQLYGYTF. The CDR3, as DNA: TGTGCCAGCAGCCAGTACCGGCAGGGCCAATTATATGGCTACACCTTC.

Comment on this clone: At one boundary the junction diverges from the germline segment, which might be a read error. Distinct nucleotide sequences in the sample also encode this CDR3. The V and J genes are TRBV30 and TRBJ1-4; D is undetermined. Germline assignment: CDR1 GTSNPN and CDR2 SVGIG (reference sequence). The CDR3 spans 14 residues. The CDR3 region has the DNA TGTGCGCAGCGAGACCGGCAGAGAGGAGAAAAGCTGTTTTTT. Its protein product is CAQRDRQRGEKLFF. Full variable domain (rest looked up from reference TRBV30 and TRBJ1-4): SQTIHQWPATLVQPVGSPLSLECTVEGTSNPNLYWYRQAAGRGLQLLFYSVGIGQISSEVPQNLSASRPQDRQFILSSKKLLLSDSGFYLCAQRDRQRGEKLFFGSGTQLSVL.

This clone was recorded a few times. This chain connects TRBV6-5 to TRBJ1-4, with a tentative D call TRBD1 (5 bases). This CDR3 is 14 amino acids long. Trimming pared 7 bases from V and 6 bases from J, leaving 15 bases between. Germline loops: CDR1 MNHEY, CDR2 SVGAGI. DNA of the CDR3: TGTGCCAGCACCCGAGTTACGGGGGATGAAAAACTGTTTTTT. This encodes CASTRVTGDEKLFF.

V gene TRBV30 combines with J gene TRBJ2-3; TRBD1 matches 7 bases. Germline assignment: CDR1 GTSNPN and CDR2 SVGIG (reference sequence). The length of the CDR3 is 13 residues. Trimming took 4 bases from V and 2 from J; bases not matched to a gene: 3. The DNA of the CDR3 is TGTGCCTGGACGACAGGGAACACAGATACGCAGTATTTT. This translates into CAWTTGNTDTQYF.

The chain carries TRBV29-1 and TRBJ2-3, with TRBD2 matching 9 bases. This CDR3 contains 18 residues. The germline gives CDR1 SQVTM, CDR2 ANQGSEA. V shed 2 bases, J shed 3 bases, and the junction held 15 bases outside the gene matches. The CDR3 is CSVELPGLALIGTDTQYF. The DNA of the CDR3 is TGCAGCGTTGAACTTCCGGGACTAGCCCTCATAGGGACAGATACGCAGTATTTT.

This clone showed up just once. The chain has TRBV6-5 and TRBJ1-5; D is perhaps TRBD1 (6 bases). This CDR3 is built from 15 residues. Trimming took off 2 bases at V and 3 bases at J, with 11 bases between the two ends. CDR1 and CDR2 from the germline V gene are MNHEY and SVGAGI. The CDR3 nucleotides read TGTGCCAGCAGTTACGGCGGGGGCAACAATCAGCCCCAGCATTTT. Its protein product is CASSYGGGNNQPQHF.